This T cell receptor (beta chain) comes out of a study of blood T cell repertoires in COVID-19. About the study: PBMCs, B-cell-depleted T cells, or T cells were the source of the cDNA or gDNA that made up the material.

Using immunoSEQ multiplex PCR, the repertoire was profiled, and TCRdb retains in-frame clones only, with some absent. The table records roughly 230,000 clones, 81% of them present only once. Looked up from germline, CDR1 is SQVTM and CDR2 is ANQGSEA. V lost 3 bases, J lost 3 bases, and 21 bases lay in between. The CDR3 has 16 amino acids. The receptor comes from a woman aged 80 or over with acute or convalescent COVID-19. The sample consisted of peripheral blood. The gene calls are TRBV29-1 and TRBJ2-7; a possible D gene is TRBD1 (6 bases). CDR3 loop: CSVDLTVRGQLYEQYF. The DNA of the CDR3 is TGCAGCGTTGATCTGACCGTACGCGGACAGCTCTACGAGCAGTACTTC.